Included here is one TCR beta chain sequence, with context. Its cognate antigen has yet to be identified. No per-base quality is available; no much larger clone lies one base away. The roughly 39 donors, aged 6 to 90 years, were systemically healthy Caucasian individuals from Russia. Each donor gave approximately 9.4 milliliters of peripheral blood, drawn into EDTA-treated Vacutainer tubes. Ficoll-Paque density-gradient centrifugation was used to isolate PBMCs, with at least 6.5 million obtained per sample. Trizol reagent was used to extract total RNA from the PBMCs, yielding at least 5.5 micrograms per sample. For every donor, flow cytometry on a PBMC aliquot measured the percentage of naive CD45RAhigh/CD27high T cells. The data stem from a study of blood T cells in healthy people across ages (dated by TCRdb to 2014 to 2015). In the study overall: In model experiments, template switching captured about one uniquely barcoded TCR beta cDNA molecule for every two T cells. For two donors (one aged 18 to 29 and one aged 80 or older), the study analyzed two additional independent replicas of 1 million unique cDNA reads from the same blood draw. The donors were split into four age groups: young (average around 15 years), middle-aged (about 40), aged (roughly 60) and long-lived (roughly 88). The study measured age-related changes in TCR beta repertoire diversity using deep sequencing normalized with unique cDNA molecular identifiers. The investigation overall reported the following: Because profiling used bulk unsorted PBMCs, naive and antigen-experienced compartments could not be compared conclusively. Donor CMV infection status was unknown, potentially confounding age-related changes in expanded clonotypes. Observed TCR beta diversity correlated strongly with the percentage of naive T cells measured by flow cytometry. Total diversity estimates from one million sequenced T cells were considered lower bounds and underestimates. As age increased, observed TCR beta diversity per million T cells dropped in a roughly linear way, and a significant reduction was already evident by age roughly 40. Compared with the aged group, the long-lived group had more naive CD4+ T cells, fewer expanded clones and increased TCR diversity, suggesting age selection.

The library was built by means of 5' RACE. Instrument on record: Illumina HiSeq 2500. The second PCR ran for roughly 7 to 11 cycles and used a J-beta primer mix along with a sample-barcoded 5' primer. Each TCR beta cDNA molecule received a unique molecular identifier from a template-switch 5' adaptor carrying 12 random nucleotides. At least 2.5 million CDR3-containing paired-end reads were obtained from each sample. All of the RNA was converted into first-strand cDNA using the Mint cDNA synthesis kit, with a TRBC-specific oligonucleotide serving as the primer. Following uracil-DNA glycosylase treatment, a first 18-cycle PCR with universal primers M1SS and BC2_uni_R was performed on all cDNA. Processing in the source paper ran as follows. For normalization, 1 million high-quality reads were randomly selected from each sample, with every read carrying a distinct molecular identifier. Instead of being binned into consensus sequences, reads with shared molecular identifiers were discarded. MiTCR, set to a Q25 quality threshold and the strictest error-elimination algorithm, was used for CDR3 identification, clonotype clustering and error correction. Lower-bound total TCR beta diversity was estimated with a nonparametric unseen species model using Euler transformation. TCRdb reanalyzed the raw reads on its own, using fastp at Q25 for trimming and MiXCR for clone calling, and kept in-frame beta chains. When rows share a CDR3 protein, they turn into one entry using the most common DNA and genes. The authors' filters were not applied to this entry. The sample records around 1,000,000 distinct CDR3 sequences, under 30% of which are singletons. Of the sample, around 0.75% falls within the top ten clones.

As encoded in the germline V gene, CDR1 is LGHNA while CDR2 is YNFKEQ. Taken from cysteine to phenylalanine, the CDR3 has 14 residues. Here the CDR3 DNA is all that survives: 42 bases in frame from base 1. V lost 0 bases and J lost 2 bases; the stretch between them is 7 bases long. The same data also went into a second study, on T cells of mothers and their children. Per the second study: Nine systemically healthy Caucasian individuals served as donors, namely three mothers together with their six children. cDNA synthesis used all of the extracted RNA, with 1.5 ug of RNA in each 15 ul reaction. Sample barcodes and 2-4 random nucleotides were added via the M1S primer in the second PCR. Each mother yielded over 8.5 million TCR beta CDR3 reads and each child 3 million or so reads. Thymic selection similarly shapes TCR recombination output in related and unrelated pairs, with minor effect from inherited differences. Related mother-child pairs always showed normalized repertoire overlap that was slightly higher than in unrelated mother-child pairs, though the difference was never significant. No persistent microchimeric T cell clones were detected, at a sensitivity of roughly 99 clones per million clonotypes. The study used deep NGS to compare TCR beta repertoires of mothers and children, seeking features distinguishing related mother-child pairs from unrelated individuals. On average, the children were roughly 11 +/- 4 years old, while the mothers were approximately 41 +/- 4 years old. After adapter ligation with NEBNext reagents, the libraries were sequenced on Illumina HiSeq 2000 with 100+100 nt paired-end reads. To prevent cross-contamination, the mother and child libraries were prepared a month apart and were sequenced in separate runs. Between 500,000 and 2,000,000 distinct TCR beta clonotypes were identified per donor. Naive TCR beta clonotypes were estimated from low-frequency clonotypes matched to each donor's FACS-determined naive share, without sorting.

Rearrangement joined TRBV4-2 to TRBJ1-2; too little of a D gene remains to name it. The sample taken for sequencing was blood. The source of this sequence is a girl aged 2 to 10 in good health. The DNA sequence is given as TGTGCCAGCAGCCAAGAGACGGGAAACTATGGCTACACCTTC. Its amino acids are CASSQETGNYGYTF.